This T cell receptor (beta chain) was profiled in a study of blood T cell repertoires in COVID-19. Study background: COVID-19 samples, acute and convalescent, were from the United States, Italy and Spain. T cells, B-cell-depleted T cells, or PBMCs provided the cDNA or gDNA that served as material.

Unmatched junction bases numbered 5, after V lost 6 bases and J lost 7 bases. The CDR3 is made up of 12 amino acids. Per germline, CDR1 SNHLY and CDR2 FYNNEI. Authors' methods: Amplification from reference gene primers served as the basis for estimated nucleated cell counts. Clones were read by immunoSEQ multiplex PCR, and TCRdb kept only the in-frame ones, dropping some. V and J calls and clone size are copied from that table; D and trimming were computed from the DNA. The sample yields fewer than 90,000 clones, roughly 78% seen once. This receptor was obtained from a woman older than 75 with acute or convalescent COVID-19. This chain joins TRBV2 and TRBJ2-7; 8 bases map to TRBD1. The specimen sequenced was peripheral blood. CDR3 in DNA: TGTGCCAGCAGGGCGGACAGGGCGGAGCAGTACTTC. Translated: CASRADRAEQYF.